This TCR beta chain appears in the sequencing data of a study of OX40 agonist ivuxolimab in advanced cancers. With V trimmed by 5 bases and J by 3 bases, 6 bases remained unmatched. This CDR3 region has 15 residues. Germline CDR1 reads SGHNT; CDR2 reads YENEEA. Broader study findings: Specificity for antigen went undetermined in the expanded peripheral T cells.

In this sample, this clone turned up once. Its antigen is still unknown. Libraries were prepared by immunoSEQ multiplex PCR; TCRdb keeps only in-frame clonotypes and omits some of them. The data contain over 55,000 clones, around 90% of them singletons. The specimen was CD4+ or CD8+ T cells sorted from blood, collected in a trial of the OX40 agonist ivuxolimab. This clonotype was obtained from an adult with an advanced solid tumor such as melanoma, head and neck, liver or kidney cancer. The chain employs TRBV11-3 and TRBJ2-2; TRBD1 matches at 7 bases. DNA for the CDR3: TGTGCCAGCAGCCAAGACAGGGCGGACACCGGGGAGCTGTTTTTT. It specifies CASSQDRADTGELFF.